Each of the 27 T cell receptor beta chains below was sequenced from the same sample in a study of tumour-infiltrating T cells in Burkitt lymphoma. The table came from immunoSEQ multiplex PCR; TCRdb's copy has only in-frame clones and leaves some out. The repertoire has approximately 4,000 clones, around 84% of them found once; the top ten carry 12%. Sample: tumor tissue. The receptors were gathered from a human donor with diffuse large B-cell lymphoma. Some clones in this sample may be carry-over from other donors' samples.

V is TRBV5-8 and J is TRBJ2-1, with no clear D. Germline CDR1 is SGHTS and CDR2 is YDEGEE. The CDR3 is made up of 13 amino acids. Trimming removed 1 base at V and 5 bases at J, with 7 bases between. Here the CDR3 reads CASSLWAHNEQFF. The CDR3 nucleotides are TGTGCCAGCAGCTTGTGGGCCCACAATGAGCAGTTCTTC. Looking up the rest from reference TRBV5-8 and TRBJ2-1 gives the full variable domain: EAGVTQSPTHLIKTRGQQATLRCSPISGHTSVYWYQQALGLGLQFLLWYDEGEERNRGNFPPRFSGRQFPNYSSELNVNALELEDSALYLCASSLWAHNEQFFGPGTRLTVL.

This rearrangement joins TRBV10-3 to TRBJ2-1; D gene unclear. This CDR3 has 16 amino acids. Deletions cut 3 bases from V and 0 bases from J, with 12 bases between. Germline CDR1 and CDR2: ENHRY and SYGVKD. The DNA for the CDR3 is TGTGCCATCAGTGAAAATAGCCGTAGCTCCTACAATGAGCAGTTCTTC. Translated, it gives CAISENSRSSYNEQFF.

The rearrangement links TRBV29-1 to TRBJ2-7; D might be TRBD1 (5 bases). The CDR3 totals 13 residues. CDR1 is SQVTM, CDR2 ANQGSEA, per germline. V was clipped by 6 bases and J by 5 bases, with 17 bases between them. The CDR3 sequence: CSVARERVNEQYF. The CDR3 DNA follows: TGCAGCGTCGCCAGGGAAAGGGTGAACGAGCAGTACTTC.

DNA of the CDR3: TGTGCCAGCAGCCAAGATGAGGGTAAGGACTATGGCTACACCTTC. This sequence encodes CASSQDEGKDYGYTF. The rearrangement uses TRBV4-2 and TRBJ1-2; D not certain. Trimming left V 0 bases short and J 3 bases short, with 11 bases between. The CDR3 contains 15 residues. Germline V CDR1 and CDR2: LGHNA, YNFKEQ.

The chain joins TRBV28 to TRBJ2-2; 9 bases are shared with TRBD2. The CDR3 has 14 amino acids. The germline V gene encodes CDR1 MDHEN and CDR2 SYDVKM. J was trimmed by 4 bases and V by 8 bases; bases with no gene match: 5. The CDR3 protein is CASCRTSATGELFF. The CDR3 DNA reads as TGTGCCAGCTGCCGGACTAGCGCCACCGGGGAGCTGTTTTTT.

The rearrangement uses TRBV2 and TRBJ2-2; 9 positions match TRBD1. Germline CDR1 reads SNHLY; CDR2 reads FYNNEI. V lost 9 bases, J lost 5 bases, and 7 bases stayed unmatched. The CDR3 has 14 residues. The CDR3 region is CASARQGETGELFF. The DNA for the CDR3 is TGTGCCAGTGCCCGACAGGGGGAGACCGGGGAGCTGTTTTTT.

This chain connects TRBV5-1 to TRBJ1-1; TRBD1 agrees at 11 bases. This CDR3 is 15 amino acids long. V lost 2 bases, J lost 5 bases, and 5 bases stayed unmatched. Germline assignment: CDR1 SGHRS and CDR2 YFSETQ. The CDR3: CASSLRDRGKTEAFF. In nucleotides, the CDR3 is TGCGCCAGCAGCTTAAGGGACAGGGGGAAAACTGAAGCTTTCTTT.

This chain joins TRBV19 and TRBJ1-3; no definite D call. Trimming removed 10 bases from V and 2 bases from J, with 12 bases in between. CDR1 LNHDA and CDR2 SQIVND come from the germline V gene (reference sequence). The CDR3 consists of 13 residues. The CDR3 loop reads CATRQGPGNTIYF. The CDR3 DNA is TGTGCCACCAGACAAGGCCCTGGAAACACCATATATTTT.

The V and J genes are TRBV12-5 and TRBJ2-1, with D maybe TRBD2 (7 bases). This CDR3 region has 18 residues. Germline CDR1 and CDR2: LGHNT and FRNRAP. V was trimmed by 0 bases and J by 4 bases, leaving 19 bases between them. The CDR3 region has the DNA TGTGCTAGTGGTTTGGTGTGGAACGGGGGGCCGCGTTACAATGAGCAGTTCTTC. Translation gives CASGLVWNGGPRYNEQFF. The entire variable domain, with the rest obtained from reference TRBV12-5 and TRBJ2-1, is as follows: DARVTQTPRHKVTEMGQEVTMRCQPILGHNTVFWYRQTMMQGLELLAYFRNRAPLDDSGMPKDRFSAEMPDATLATLKIQPSEPRDSAVYFCASGLVWNGGPRYNEQFFGPGTRLTVL.

Here the CDR3 DNA reads TGTGCCAGCCGATCAATTGACGGAAGGTCCGAGCAGTACTTC. Amino acid sequence: CASRSIDGRSEQYF. The V call is TRBV27, the J call TRBJ2-7; no definite D call. The CDR3 is 14 residues long. The germline V and J ends were trimmed by 8 bases and 6 bases, with 20 bases remaining between them. The germline V gene encodes CDR1 MNHEY and CDR2 SMNVEV (reference sequence).

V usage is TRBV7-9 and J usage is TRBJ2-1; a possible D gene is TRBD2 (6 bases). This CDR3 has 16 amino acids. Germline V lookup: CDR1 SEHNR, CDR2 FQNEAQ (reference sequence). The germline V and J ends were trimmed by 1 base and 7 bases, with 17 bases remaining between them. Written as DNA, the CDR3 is TGTGCCAGCAGCTTAGATCCGGGAGTGGGTTGGAATGAGCAGTTCTTC. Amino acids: CASSLDPGVGWNEQFF.

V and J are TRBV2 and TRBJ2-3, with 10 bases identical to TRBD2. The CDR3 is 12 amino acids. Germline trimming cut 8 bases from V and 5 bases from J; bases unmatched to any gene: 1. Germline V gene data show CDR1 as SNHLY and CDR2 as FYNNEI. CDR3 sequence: CASEREGDTQYF. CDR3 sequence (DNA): TGTGCCAGCGAGCGGGAGGGAGATACGCAGTATTTT.

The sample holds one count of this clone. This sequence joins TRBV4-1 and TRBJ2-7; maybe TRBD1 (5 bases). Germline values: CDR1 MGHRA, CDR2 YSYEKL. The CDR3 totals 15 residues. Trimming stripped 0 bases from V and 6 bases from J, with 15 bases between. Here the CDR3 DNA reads TGCGCCAGCAGCCAAGAAACGACAGTCCCTCTCGAGCAGTACTTC. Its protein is CASSQETTVPLEQYF.

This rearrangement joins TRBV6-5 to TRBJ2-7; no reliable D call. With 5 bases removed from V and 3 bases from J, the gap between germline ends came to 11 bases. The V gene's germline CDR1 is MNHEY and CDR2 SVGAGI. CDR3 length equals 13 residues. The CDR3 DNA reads TGTGCCAGCAGTCCCGGCCACATCTACGAGCAGTACTTC. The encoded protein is CASSPGHIYEQYF.

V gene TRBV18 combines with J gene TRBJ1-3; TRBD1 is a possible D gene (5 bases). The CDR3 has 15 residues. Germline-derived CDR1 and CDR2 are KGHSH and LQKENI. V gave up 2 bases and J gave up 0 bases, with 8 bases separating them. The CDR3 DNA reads TGTGCCAGCTCACCAGGGGCCCCCTCTGGAAACACCATATATTTT. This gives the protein CASSPGAPSGNTIYF.

The CDR3 sequence is CASSDGTGGSASYEQYF. The CDR3 coding sequence is TGTGCCAGCAGCGACGGGACAGGGGGGTCAGCGTCCTACGAGCAGTACTTC. V gene TRBV11-2 combines with J gene TRBJ2-7; 11 nucleotides align to TRBD1. This CDR3 has 17 residues. V dropped 5 bases and J dropped 1; count of bases not matched to a gene: 10. Germline CDR1 and CDR2: SGHAT and FQNNGV.

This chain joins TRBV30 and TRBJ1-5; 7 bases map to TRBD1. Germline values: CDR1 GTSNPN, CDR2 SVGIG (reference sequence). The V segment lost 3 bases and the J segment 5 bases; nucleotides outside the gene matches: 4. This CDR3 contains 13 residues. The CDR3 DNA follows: TGTGCCTGGAGCGCAGGGGGGTATCAGCCCCAGCATTTT. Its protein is CAWSAGGYQPQHF.

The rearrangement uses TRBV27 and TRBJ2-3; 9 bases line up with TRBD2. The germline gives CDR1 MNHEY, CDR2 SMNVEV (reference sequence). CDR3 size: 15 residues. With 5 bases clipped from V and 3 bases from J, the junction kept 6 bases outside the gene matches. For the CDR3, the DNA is TGTGCCAGCAGTCTGCGGGAGGGCCTAACAGATACGCAGTATTTT. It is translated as CASSLREGLTDTQYF.

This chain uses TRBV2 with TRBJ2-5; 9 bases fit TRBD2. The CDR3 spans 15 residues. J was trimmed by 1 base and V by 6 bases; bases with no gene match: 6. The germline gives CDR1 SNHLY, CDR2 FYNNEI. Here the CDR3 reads CASRISGSAQETQYF. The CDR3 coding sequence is TGTGCCAGCAGAATTAGCGGGAGCGCCCAAGAGACCCAGTACTTC.

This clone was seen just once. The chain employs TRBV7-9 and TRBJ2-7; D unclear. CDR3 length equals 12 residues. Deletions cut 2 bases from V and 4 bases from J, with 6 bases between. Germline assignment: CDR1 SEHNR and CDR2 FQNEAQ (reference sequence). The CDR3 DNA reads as TGTGCCAGCAGCTTAATTTCTTACGAGCAGTACTTC. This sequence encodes CASSLISYEQYF.

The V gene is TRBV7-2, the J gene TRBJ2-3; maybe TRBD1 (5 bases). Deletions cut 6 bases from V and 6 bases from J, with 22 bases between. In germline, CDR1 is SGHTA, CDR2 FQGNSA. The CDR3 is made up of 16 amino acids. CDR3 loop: CASSLRRAGLGDTQYF. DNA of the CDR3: TGTGCCAGCAGTCTCCGAAGGGCAGGGCTAGGGGATACGCAGTATTTT.

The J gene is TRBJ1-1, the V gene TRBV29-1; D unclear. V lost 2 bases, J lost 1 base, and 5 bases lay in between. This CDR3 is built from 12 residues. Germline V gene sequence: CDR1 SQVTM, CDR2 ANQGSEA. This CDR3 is CSVERENTEAFF. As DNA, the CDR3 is TGCAGCGTTGAAAGGGAGAACACTGAAGCTTTCTTT.

The CDR3 region is CASRPTGPNTEAFF. CDR3 coding DNA: TGCGCCAGCAGGCCGACAGGTCCGAACACTGAAGCTTTCTTT. The chain carries TRBV10-2 and TRBJ1-1, with D possibly matching TRBD1 (6 bases). V was cut by 6 bases and J by 1 base, with 12 bases left in between. The CDR3 has 14 amino acids. Per the germline V gene, CDR1 is WSHSY and CDR2 is SAAADI.

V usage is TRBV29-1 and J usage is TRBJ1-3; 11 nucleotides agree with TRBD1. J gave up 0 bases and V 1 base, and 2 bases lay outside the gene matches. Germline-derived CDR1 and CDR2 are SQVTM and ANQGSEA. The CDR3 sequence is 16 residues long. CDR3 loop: CSVEAGTGGSGNTIYF. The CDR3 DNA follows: TGCAGCGTTGAAGCAGGGACAGGGGGCTCTGGAAACACCATATATTTT. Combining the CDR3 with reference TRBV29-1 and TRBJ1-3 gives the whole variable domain SAVISQKPSRDICQRGTSLTIQCQVDSQVTMMFWYRQQPGQSLTLIATANQGSEATYESGFVIDKFPISRPNLTFSTLTVSNMSPEDSSIYLCSVEAGTGGSGNTIYFGEGSWLTVV.

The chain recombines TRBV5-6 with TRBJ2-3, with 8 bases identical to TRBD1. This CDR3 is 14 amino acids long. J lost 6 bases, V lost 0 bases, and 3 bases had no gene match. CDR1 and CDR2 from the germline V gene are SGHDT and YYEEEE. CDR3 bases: TGTGCCAGCAGCTTGGGCAGGGGGCTTGATACGCAGTATTTT. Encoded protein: CASSLGRGLDTQYF.

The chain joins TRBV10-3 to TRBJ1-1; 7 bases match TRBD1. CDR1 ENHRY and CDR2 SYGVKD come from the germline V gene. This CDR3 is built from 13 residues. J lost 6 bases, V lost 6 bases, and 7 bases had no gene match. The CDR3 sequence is CAISPTGTAEAFF. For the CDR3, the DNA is TGTGCCATCAGCCCCACCGGGACAGCTGAAGCTTTCTTT.

The CDR3 DNA reads as TGTGCCAGCAGTTACAGGGACAGGGGGTTTAATGAGCAGTTCTTC. It yields the protein CASSYRDRGFNEQFF. The gene calls are TRBV6-5 and TRBJ2-1, with TRBD1 matching over 11 bases. Trimming at V came to 2 bases and at J to 7 bases, leaving 4 bases not matched to a gene. Germline values: CDR1 MNHEY, CDR2 SVGAGI. The CDR3 is made up of 15 amino acids.